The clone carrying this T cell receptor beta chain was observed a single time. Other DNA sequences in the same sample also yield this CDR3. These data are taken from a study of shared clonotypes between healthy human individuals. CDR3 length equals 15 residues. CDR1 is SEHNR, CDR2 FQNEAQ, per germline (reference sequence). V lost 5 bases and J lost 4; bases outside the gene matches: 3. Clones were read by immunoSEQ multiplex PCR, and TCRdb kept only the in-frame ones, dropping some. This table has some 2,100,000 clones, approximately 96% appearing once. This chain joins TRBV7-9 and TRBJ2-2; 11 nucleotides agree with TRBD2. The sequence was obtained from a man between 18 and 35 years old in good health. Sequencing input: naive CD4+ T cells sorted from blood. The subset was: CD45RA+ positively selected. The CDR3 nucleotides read TGTGCCAGCAGCCTAACTAGCGGGGGCACCGGGGAGCTGTTTTTT. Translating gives CASSLTSGGTGELFF. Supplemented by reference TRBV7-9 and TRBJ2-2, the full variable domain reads DTGVSQNPRHKITKRGQNVTFRCDPISEHNRLYWYRQTLGQGPEFLTYFQNEAQLEKSRLLSDRFSAERPKGSFSTLEIQRTEQGDSAMYLCASSLTSGGTGELFFGEGSRLTVL.